Presented here are 28 T cell receptor beta chains from one specimen sequenced in a study of T cells in Graves' hyperthyroidism and ophthalmopathy. Amplified TCR beta CDR3 regions came from RNA transcripts. An initial round of RT-PCR targeting the TCR CDR3 relied on the HTBI primer set. TCRdb re-analysed the multiplex PCR reads in MiXCR, keeping a single row per CDR3 protein. This sample has about 720,000 distinct CDR3 sequences, with over 15% found just once. The sequencing sample was made of blood. All receptors come from a woman aged 50 to 60 with Graves' hyperthyroidism that later progressed to Graves' ophthalmopathy.

This clonotype was observed a few times. V and J are TRBV3-1 and TRBJ1-2; 8 nucleotides line up with TRBD1. CDR3 length equals 14 residues. The V and J ends lost 2 bases and 8 bases, in that order; junction bases with no gene match: 7. Germline loops: CDR1 LGHDT, CDR2 YNNKEL (reference sequence). Here the CDR3 reads CASSQNRGDEGYTF. In DNA, the CDR3 is TGTGCCAGCAGCCAAAACAGGGGGGATGAAGGCTACACCTTC. Drawing the rest from reference TRBV3-1 and TRBJ1-2, the complete variable domain is DTAVSQTPKYLVTQMGNDKSIKCEQNLGHDTMYWYKQDSKKFLKIMFSYNNKELIINETVPNRFSPKSPDKAHLNLHINSLELGDSAVYFCASSQNRGDEGYTFGSGTRLTVV.

This clonotype was recorded many times. The chain carries TRBV5-8 and TRBJ1-1; D not certain. Germline V gene lookup returns CDR1 SGHTS and CDR2 YDEGEE. The CDR3 is 15 amino acids. Trimming took 0 bases from V and 7 from J, leaving 16 bases between them. In nucleotides, the CDR3 is TGTGCCAGCAGCTTGGTTCCCCCAGCGCACAGTGAAGCTTTCTTT. Translation gives CASSLVPPAHSEAFF.

This clonotype was seen many times. J is TRBJ1-2 and V is TRBV10-3; 9 bases align to TRBD1. V was clipped by 3 bases and J by 7 bases; unmatched bases: 3. The germline V gene has CDR1 ENHRY and CDR2 SYGVKD. The CDR3 contains 13 residues. This chain's CDR3 is CAISDGTGSGYTF. The CDR3 region has the DNA TGTGCCATCAGTGACGGGACAGGGAGTGGCTACACCTTC.

The sample holds many counts of this clonotype. The chain couples TRBV12-3 or TRBV12-4 to TRBJ1-5; TRBD1 might be the D (5 bases). With 6 bases removed from V and 4 bases from J, the gap between germline ends came to 13 bases. The CDR3 is 14 amino acids. CDR3 sequence reads: CASRTEGRNQPQHF. As DNA, the CDR3 is TGTGCCAGCAGGACAGAAGGGCGGAATCAGCCCCAGCATTTT.

In the case of this clonotype: A much larger clone lies one base from this, so it may be a read error. The V and J genes are TRBV3-1 and TRBJ1-1; D unclear. The CDR3 runs 14 residues. Trimming took 3 bases from V and 4 from J, leaving 12 bases between them. Germline loops: CDR1 LGHDT, CDR2 YNNKEL (reference sequence). The CDR3 sequence is CASSQPRFSTEAFF. In nucleotides, the CDR3 is TGTGCCAGCAGCCAGCCCCGGTTCAGCACTGAAGCTTTCTTT.

This clonotype was counted a few times. V is TRBV7-6 and J is TRBJ1-6, with D possibly being TRBD1 (5 bases). The CDR3 is made up of 12 amino acids. V was clipped by 8 bases and J by 11 bases, with 13 bases between them. CDR1 SGHVS and CDR2 FNYEAQ come from the germline V gene. The CDR3 spells CASGGTEAPLHF. Here the CDR3 DNA reads TGTGCCAGCGGCGGGACGGAGGCACCCCTCCACTTT.

This clonotype showed up many times. The V and J genes are TRBV20-1 and TRBJ2-7; the match to TRBD1 covers 9 bases. This CDR3 contains 16 residues. Unmatched junction bases numbered 10, after V lost 0 bases and J lost 4 bases. Germline-derived CDR1 and CDR2 are DFQATT and SNEGSKA (reference sequence). In nucleotides, the CDR3 is TGCAGTGCTAGAGATGGGGACAGGGTTATCTTGTACGAGCAGTACTTC. It codes for CSARDGDRVILYEQYF.

This clonotype was seen repeatedly, ten times or more. The chain has TRBV5-1 and TRBJ1-1; no reliable D call. This CDR3 has 14 residues. The V end was cut by 0 bases, the J end by 5 bases, with 11 bases between. Germline V CDR1 and CDR2: SGHRS, YFSETQ. The CDR3 bases are TGCGCCAGCAGCTTGGCGGTCGTCCCAACTGAAGCTTTCTTT. The encoded protein is CASSLAVVPTEAFF.

This clonotype was seen at least ten times. The chain links TRBV3-1 to TRBJ2-1, with a tentative D call TRBD2 (6 bases). The germline CDR1 and CDR2 sequences are LGHDT and YNNKEL (reference sequence). The CDR3 runs to 14 residues. V was pared by 0 bases and J by 13 bases, with 16 bases between. The CDR3 region is CASSQDRSGGAQFF. CDR3 coding DNA: TGTGCCAGCAGCCAAGATCGTTCCGGCGGGGCACAGTTCTTC.

This chain connects TRBV10-3 to TRBJ2-3; possibly TRBD1 for D (5 bases). Between the trimmed V and J ends, which lost 2 bases and 4 bases, there was a span of 10 bases. Germline values: CDR1 ENHRY, CDR2 SYGVKD. There are 14 residues in the CDR3. In nucleotides, the CDR3 is TGTGCCATCAGTGAGAGGGGAAGAGCAGATACGCAGTATTTT. This translates into CAISERGRADTQYF.

This clonotype was seen many times. The chain employs TRBV5-1 and TRBJ2-7, with D maybe TRBD2 (6 bases). The CDR3 consists of 14 residues. CDR1 and CDR2 from the germline V gene are SGHRS and YFSETQ. Trimming took 8 bases from V and 1 from J, leaving 16 bases between them. The CDR3: CASNRAGGSYEQYF. The CDR3 coding sequence is TGCGCCAGTAATCGAGCCGGGGGATCCTACGAGCAGTACTTC.

This clonotype showed up just a few times. V usage is TRBV20-1 and J usage is TRBJ1-1; no clear D. Between the trimmed V and J ends, which lost 3 bases and 4 bases, there was a span of 12 bases. Germline loops: CDR1 DFQATT, CDR2 SNEGSKA (reference sequence). The CDR3 runs to 13 residues. Written as DNA, the CDR3 is TGCAGTGCTAGCTTTAGTGAGGGCACTGAAGCTTTCTTT. As protein: CSASFSEGTEAFF.

The genes are TRBV28 and TRBJ1-1, with a weak D call TRBD1 (6 bases). Between the trimmed V and J ends, which lost 2 bases and 0 bases, there was a span of 13 bases. Germline values: CDR1 MDHEN, CDR2 SYDVKM. CDR3 size: 16 residues. The CDR3 here is CASSLLQGTVNTEAFF. For the CDR3, the DNA is TGTGCCAGCAGTTTACTTCAGGGGACGGTGAACACTGAAGCTTTCTTT.

This clonotype was picked up one time. This chain joins TRBV12-5 and TRBJ1-1; D gene ambiguous. There are 15 residues in the CDR3. The germline V and J ends were trimmed by 4 bases and 0 bases, with 12 bases remaining between them. Per the germline V gene, CDR1 is LGHNT and CDR2 is FRNRAP. The CDR3 here is CASGSGRSMNTEAFF. The CDR3 DNA reads TGTGCTAGTGGTTCTGGACGGAGCATGAACACTGAAGCTTTCTTT.

This clonotype has at least ten counts. The chain couples TRBV6-1 to TRBJ2-7; 13 bases are shared with TRBD2. The germline gives CDR1 MNHNS, CDR2 SASEGT. The ends lost 5 bases at V and 0 bases at J; junction bases unmatched: 7. This CDR3 is built from 17 residues. The CDR3: CASSTRTSGGLSYEQYF. CDR3 nucleotides: TGTGCCAGCAGTACCAGGACTAGCGGGGGCCTCTCCTACGAGCAGTACTTC.

This clonotype has more than one count but fewer than ten. This chain uses TRBV5-1 with TRBJ2-1, with 10 bases matching TRBD1. The trim removed 3 bases at V and 3 bases at J, leaving 3 bases unmatched. This CDR3 spans 15 amino acids. CDR1 is SGHRS, CDR2 YFSETQ, per germline. This CDR3 is CASSYGTGDYNEQFF. CDR3 nucleotide sequence: TGCGCCAGCAGCTATGGGACAGGGGACTACAATGAGCAGTTCTTC.

The chain employs TRBV14 and TRBJ2-5; TRBD1 agrees at 7 bases. CDR1 is SGHDN, CDR2 FVKESK, per germline. Trimming at V came to 1 base and at J to 7 bases, leaving 6 bases not matched to a gene. The CDR3 extends over 14 amino acids. CDR3 amino acids: CASSQVGAGGTQYF. The CDR3 nucleotides read TGTGCCAGCAGCCAAGTTGGGGCAGGGGGGACCCAGTACTTC.

This clonotype has at least ten counts. The rearrangement links TRBV5-1 to TRBJ2-1, with 8 bases that match TRBD1. Germline V lookup: CDR1 SGHRS, CDR2 YFSETQ. V gave up 4 bases and J gave up 0 bases; unmatched junction bases: 3. The CDR3 consists of 15 residues. CDR3 nucleotides: TGCGCCAGCAGCCAACAGGGGGGCTCCTACAATGAGCAGTTCTTC. It encodes CASSQQGGSYNEQFF.

This clonotype has only a few counts. The V call is TRBV13, the J call TRBJ1-3; no clear D. Germline CDR1 and CDR2: PRHDT and FYEKMQ (reference sequence). CDR3 length: 16 amino acids. Trimming left V 4 bases short and J 3 bases short, with 16 bases between. CDR3: CASSYFRGDVGNTIYF. In nucleotides, the CDR3 is TGTGCCAGCAGCTACTTTCGCGGGGATGTTGGAAACACCATATATTTT.

This clonotype was detected ten times or more. The V gene is TRBV20-1, the J gene TRBJ1-5, with 11 bases that match TRBD1. The germline V gene encodes CDR1 DFQATT and CDR2 SNEGSKA (reference sequence). Trimming took 0 bases from V and 4 from J; bases not matched to a gene: 5. This CDR3 is built from 16 residues. The CDR3 region is CSARDLGQGANQPQHF. The DNA for the CDR3 is TGCAGTGCTAGAGATCTTGGACAGGGGGCTAATCAGCCCCAGCATTTT.

J is TRBJ1-1 and V is TRBV6-7; no definite D call. TRBV6-7 is an ORF, with its function uncertain. Deletions cut 0 bases from V and 1 base from J, with 18 bases between. This CDR3 spans 18 amino acids. CDR3 in DNA: TGTGCCAGCAGTTACTCGAGATCAAATGACTCTCGGAACACTGAAGCTTTCTTT. It is translated as CASSYSRSNDSRNTEAFF.

A few counts support this clonotype. The rearrangement links TRBV5-1 to TRBJ1-2; maybe TRBD1 (6 bases). Trimming shortened V by 3 bases and J by 8 bases, and 20 bases separated the two germline ends. Germline CDR1 reads SGHRS; CDR2 reads YFSETQ. There are 15 residues in the CDR3. CDR3 nucleotides: TGCGCCAGCAGCTGGGTCCGGGACGGGGGCGAAGGCTACACCTTC. This gives the protein CASSWVRDGGEGYTF. Variable domain in full (rest from reference TRBV5-1 and TRBJ1-2): KAGVTQTPRYLIKTRGQQVTLSCSPISGHRSVSWYQQTPGQGLQFLFEYFSETQRNKGNFPGRFSGRQFSNSRSEMNVSTLELGDSALYLCASSWVRDGGEGYTFGSGTRLTVV.

The rearrangement joins TRBV5-1 to TRBJ2-1, with a possible D match to TRBD1 (6 bases). The CDR3 length is 15 residues. Germline CDR1 and CDR2: SGHRS and YFSETQ. V shed 3 bases and J shed 7 bases, with 17 bases lying between them. The CDR3 sequence is CASSSSARTANEQFF. In nucleotides, the CDR3 is TGCGCCAGCAGCTCATCTGCAAGGACAGCAAATGAGCAGTTCTTC.

This clonotype showed up just once. The V gene is TRBV12-3 or TRBV12-4, the J gene TRBJ1-1; TRBD1 aligns across 7 bases. This CDR3 spans 16 amino acids. V trimming: 3 bases; J trimming: 6 bases; junction bases outside the gene matches: 13. The CDR3 DNA reads as TGTGCCAGCAGTTTCCCCGAGCAGGGGGTTTTCGCTGAAGCTTTCTTT. Its translation is CASSFPEQGVFAEAFF.

This clonotype was counted ten times or more. CDR3 in DNA: TGTGCCAGCAGCCAAAATCCGACAGGGGTAGGGAACACTGAAGCTTTCTTT. It codes for CASSQNPTGVGNTEAFF. The genes are TRBV3-1 and TRBJ1-1, with 8 bases that match TRBD1. Germline lookup yields CDR1 LGHDT and CDR2 YNNKEL (reference sequence). This CDR3 is 17 amino acids long. J was trimmed by 1 base and V by 2 bases; bases with no gene match: 9.

The chain has TRBV7-3 and TRBJ1-1; possible D gene TRBD1, 5 bases. The CDR3 length is 14 residues. Germline values: CDR1 SGHTA, CDR2 FQGTGA. With 3 bases removed from V and 4 bases from J, the gap between germline ends came to 12 bases. The CDR3 reads CASSFGGGSTEAFF. CDR3 coding DNA: TGTGCCAGCAGCTTTGGCGGGGGGAGCACTGAAGCTTTCTTT.

The chain has TRBV20-1 and TRBJ1-2; 9 bases match TRBD1. The trim removed 5 bases at V and 8 bases at J, leaving 9 bases unmatched. Germline V lookup: CDR1 DFQATT, CDR2 SNEGSKA (reference sequence). This CDR3 comprises 13 residues. CDR3 sequence reads: CSAPAGTGPGYTF. Written as DNA, the CDR3 is TGCAGTGCTCCCGCGGGGACAGGGCCCGGCTACACCTTC.

This clonotype was recorded a few times. A much larger clone sits a single nucleotide away, making a read error possible. The rearrangement joins TRBV30 to TRBJ2-5; D uncertain. The germline V gene encodes CDR1 GTSNPN and CDR2 SVGIG (reference sequence). The CDR3 spans 12 residues. Trimming removed 1 base at V and 5 bases at J, with 8 bases between. CDR3 DNA sequence: TGTGCCTGGAGTGCGACAAGGGAGACCCAGTACTTC. Translating gives CAWSATRETQYF.